This T cell receptor (beta chain) was sequenced during a study of identical twins. Study-wide findings and caveats: Abundant cord blood beta clonotypes carried fewer insertions; memory repertoires showed none. Cross-sectional statistics, not tracking of the same donors, supported the conclusions. Some out-of-frame alpha sequences were shared by twins, and these showed excess low generation probability.

TCRdb re-derived calls from the 5' RACE reads in MiXCR, one entry per CDR3 protein. This table holds hundreds of thousands of distinct CDR3 sequences, roughly 6.2% found once. This clonotype was counted ten times or more. Its antigen is currently unknown. V lost 0 bases, J lost 3 bases, and 10 bases lay in between. Germline CDR1 reads SGHRS; CDR2 reads YFSETQ. The CDR3 spans 14 residues. Healthy Caucasians alone served as donors. Sequencing was performed on naive T cells sorted from blood. This receptor was obtained from a man between 18 and 35 years old in good health. J is TRBJ2-7 and V is TRBV5-1, with D tentatively TRBD2 (6 bases). For the CDR3, the DNA is TGCGCCAGCAGCTTGGTAGCGGCCGGCTACGAGCAGTACTTC. As protein: CASSLVAAGYEQYF.